This entry describes one T cell receptor beta chain. Its antigen is not yet known. The record has no base qualities; no much larger clone is one base away. The sample belongs to a study of CD8+CD57+ T cells in acquired aplastic anemia (dated by TCRdb to 2016 to 2019). Some background on the complete study: Extracted DNA from sorted CD4+ and CD8+ cells averaged around 2.9 ug, ranging from about 0.18 to 27.4 ug. A CD8+CD57+ expansion meant a frequency higher than the mean frequency seen in healthy subjects.

Expansion of CD8+CD57+ cells had been shown by flow cytometry in the patients chosen for sequencing. Every patient had a diagnosis of severe acquired aplastic anemia based on International Study of Aplastic Anemia and Agranulocytosis and Camitta criteria. No therapy had been received by the patients at the time of blood sampling. The study deep-sequenced TCR repertoires of sorted CD4+ and CD8+ blood T cells from severe aplastic anemia patients and healthy subjects. Patients were enrolled in the USA under clinicaltrials.gov protocols 00001620, 01623167, 00001397, 00071045, 00081523 and 00961064. Ficoll-Paque density gradient centrifugation was used to isolate peripheral blood mononuclear cells. Before DNA extraction, CD4+ and CD8+ T cells were sorted with FACS or magnetic beads. The CDR3 runs 12 residues from the cysteine to the phenylalanine. Solely the CDR3 DNA is kept, with 36 bases framed from the first base. The trim is 1 base for V and 3 bases for J, with a gap of 3 bases between the germline ends. CDR1 and CDR2, looked up from the germline V gene, are KGHDR and SFDVKD.

Overall study results and their limits: No significant difference in CD8+ Simpson's diversity was found between patients and healthy controls (P=0.060). Roughly 30 CD8+ CDR3 sequences were found to be shared between patients and controls, but these sequences appeared to be highly expressed in patients and within the immunodominant clones of the patients.

Genomic DNA served as template for TCR beta VDJ combination and CDR3 sequence profiling. An Illumina HiSeq 2000 was the platform used for TCR repertoire sequencing. As for the authors' bioinformatics: Repertoire assessment relied on Simpson's diversity index, CDR3 size and DJ length profiles, and TRBV/TRBJ rearrangement plots. Whichever DNA sequence was most abundant in the deep sequencing data was defined as the immunodominant clone. CDR3 amino acid sequences were screened for sharing across subjects and were compared with published repertoires and the VDJdb database. TCRdb redid the processing of the public reads, applying fastp at Q25 and MiXCR, and retained in-frame beta chains. Each CDR3 protein gets just one entry, which takes the most common genes and DNA from the rows behind it. TCRdb, rather than the study authors, made the V and J calls. Across this sample there are more than 150,000 distinct CDR3 sequences, with roughly 50% seen only once. Of the sample, about 1.7% falls within the top ten clones.

The chain joins TRBV24-1 to TRBJ2-7; too little of a D gene remains to name it. The material sequenced was sorted CD4+, CD8+, or CD8+CD57+ T cells (not recorded which) from PBMCs. The TCR originated in a human donor with aplastic anemia. The CDR3 is CATSDLGYEQYF. The DNA sequence reads TGTGCCACCAGTGATTTAGGCTACGAGCAGTACTTC.